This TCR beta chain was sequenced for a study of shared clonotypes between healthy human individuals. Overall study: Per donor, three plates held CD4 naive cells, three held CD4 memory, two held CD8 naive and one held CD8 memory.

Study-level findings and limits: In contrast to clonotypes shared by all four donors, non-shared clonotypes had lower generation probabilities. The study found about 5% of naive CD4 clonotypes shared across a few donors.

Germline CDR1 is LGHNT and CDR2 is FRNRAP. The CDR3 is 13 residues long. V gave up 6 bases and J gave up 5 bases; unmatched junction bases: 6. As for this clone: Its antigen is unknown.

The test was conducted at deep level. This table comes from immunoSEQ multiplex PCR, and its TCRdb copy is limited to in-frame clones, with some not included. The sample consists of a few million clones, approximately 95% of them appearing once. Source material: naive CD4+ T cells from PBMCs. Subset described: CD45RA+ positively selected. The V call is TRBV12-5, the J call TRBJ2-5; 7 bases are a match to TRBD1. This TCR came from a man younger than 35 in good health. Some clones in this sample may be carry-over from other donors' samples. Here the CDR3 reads CASGQGVGETQYF. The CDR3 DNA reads TGTGCTAGTGGGCAGGGGGTTGGGGAGACCCAGTACTTC. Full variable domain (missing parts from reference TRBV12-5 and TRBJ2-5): DARVTQTPRHKVTEMGQEVTMRCQPILGHNTVFWYRQTMMQGLELLAYFRNRAPLDDSGMPKDRFSAEMPDATLATLKIQPSEPRDSAVYFCASGQGVGETQYFGPGTRLLVL.